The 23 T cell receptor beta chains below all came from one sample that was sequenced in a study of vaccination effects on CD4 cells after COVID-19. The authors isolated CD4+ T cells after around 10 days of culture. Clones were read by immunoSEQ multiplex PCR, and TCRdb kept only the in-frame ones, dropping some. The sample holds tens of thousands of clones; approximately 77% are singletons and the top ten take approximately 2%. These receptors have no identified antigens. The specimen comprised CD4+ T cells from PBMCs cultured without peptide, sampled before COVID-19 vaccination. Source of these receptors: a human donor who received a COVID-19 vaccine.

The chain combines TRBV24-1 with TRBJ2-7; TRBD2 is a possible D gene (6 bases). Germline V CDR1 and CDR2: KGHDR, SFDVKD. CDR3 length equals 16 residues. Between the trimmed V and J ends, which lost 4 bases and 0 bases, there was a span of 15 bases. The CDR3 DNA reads TGTGCCACCAGTGAAGCCGGGACTGTTAGCTCCTACGAGCAGTACGTC. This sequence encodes CATSEAGTVSSYEQYV.

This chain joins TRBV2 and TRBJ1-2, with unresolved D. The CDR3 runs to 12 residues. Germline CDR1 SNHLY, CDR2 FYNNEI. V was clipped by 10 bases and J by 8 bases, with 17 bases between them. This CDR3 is CAIQGPSGGYTF. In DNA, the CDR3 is TGTGCCATCCAAGGCCCTTCAGGCGGCTACACCTTC. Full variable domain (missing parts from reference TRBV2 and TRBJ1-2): EPEVTQTPSHQVTQMGQEVILRCVPISNHLYFYWYRQILGQKVEFLVSFYNNEISEKSEIFDDQFSVERPDGSNFTLKIRSTKLEDSAMYFCAIQGPSGGYTFGSGTRLTVV.

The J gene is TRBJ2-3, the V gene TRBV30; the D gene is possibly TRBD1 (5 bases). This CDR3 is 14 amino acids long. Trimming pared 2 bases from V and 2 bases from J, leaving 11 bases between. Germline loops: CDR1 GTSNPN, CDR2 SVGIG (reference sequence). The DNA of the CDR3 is TGTGCCTGGAGTTGGCAGGGAATCACAGATACGCAGTATTTT. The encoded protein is CAWSWQGITDTQYF. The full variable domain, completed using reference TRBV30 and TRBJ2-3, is SQTIHQWPATLVQPVGSPLSLECTVEGTSNPNLYWYRQAAGRGLQLLFYSVGIGQISSEVPQNLSASRPQDRQFILSSKKLLLSDSGFYLCAWSWQGITDTQYFGPGTRLTVL.

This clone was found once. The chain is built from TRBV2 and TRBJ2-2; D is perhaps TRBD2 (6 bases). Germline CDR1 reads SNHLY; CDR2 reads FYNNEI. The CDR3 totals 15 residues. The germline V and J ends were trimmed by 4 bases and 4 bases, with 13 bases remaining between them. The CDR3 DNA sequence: TGTGCCAGCAGTGGCCCAGGGAGGACCACCGGGGAGCTGTTTTTT. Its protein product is CASSGPGRTTGELFF.

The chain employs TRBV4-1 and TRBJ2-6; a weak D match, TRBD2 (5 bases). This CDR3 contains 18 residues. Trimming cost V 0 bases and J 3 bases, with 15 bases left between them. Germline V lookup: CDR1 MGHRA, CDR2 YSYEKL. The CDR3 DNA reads TGCGCCAGCAGCCAAGATCGTGAGGGTTTAGGTGGGGCCAACGTCCTGACTTTC. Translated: CASSQDREGLGGANVLTF.

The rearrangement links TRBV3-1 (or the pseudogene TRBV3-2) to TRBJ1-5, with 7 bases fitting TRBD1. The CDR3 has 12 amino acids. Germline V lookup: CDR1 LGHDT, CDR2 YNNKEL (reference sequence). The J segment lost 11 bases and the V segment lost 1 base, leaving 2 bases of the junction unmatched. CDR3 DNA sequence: TGTGCCAGCAGCCAAGCAGGGGGGGCCCAGCATTTT. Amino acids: CASSQAGGAQHF.

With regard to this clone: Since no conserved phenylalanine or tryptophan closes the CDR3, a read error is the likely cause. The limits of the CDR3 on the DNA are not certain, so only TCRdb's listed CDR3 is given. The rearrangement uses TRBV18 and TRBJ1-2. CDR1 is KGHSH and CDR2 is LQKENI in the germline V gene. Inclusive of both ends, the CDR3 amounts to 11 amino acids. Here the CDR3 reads CASSPRPRAVG.

CDR3 region: CASSSSRGYNEQFF. DNA of the CDR3: TGTGCCAGCTCATCCTCTAGGGGATACAATGAGCAGTTCTTC. V is TRBV18 and J is TRBJ2-1; D might be TRBD1 (5 bases). CDR1 and CDR2 (germline): KGHSH, LQKENI. There are 14 residues in the CDR3. Trimming took off 5 bases at V and 4 bases at J, with 12 bases between the two ends.

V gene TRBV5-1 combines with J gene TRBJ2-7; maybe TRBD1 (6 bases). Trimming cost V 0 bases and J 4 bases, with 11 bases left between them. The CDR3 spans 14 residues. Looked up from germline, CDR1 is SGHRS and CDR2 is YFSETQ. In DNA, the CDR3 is TGCGCCAGCAGCTTGGCAGGGGCAGAGTACGAGCAGTACGTC. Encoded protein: CASSLAGAEYEQYV.

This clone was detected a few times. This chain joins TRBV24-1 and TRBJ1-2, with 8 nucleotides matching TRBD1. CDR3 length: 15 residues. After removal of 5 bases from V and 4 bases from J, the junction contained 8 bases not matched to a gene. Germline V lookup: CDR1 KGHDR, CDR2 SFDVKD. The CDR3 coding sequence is TGTGCCACCAGTGCCCTAGGCACAGGGGGCTATGGCTACACCTTC. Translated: CATSALGTGGYGYTF.

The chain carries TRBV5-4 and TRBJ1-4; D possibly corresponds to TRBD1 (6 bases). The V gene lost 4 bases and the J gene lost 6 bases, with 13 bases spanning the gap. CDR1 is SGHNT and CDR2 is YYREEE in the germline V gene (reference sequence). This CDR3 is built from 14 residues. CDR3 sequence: CASSAAGGDEKLFF. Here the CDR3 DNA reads TGTGCCAGCAGCGCCGCGGGGGGCGATGAAAAACTGTTTTTT.

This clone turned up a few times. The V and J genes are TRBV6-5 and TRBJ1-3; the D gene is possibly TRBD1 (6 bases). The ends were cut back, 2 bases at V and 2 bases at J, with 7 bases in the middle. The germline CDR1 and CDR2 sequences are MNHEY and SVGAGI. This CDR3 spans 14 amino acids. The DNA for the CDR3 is TGTGCCAGCAGTTACAGGGACACTGGAAACACCATATATTTT. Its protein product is CASSYRDTGNTIYF.

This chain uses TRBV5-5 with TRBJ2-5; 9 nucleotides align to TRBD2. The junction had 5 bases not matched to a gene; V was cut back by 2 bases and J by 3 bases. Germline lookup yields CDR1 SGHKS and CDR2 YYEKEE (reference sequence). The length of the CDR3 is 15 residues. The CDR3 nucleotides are TGTGCCAGCAGCTTCAGAATAGCGGGGGAAGAGACCCAGTACTTC. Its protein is CASSFRIAGEETQYF.

The CDR3 region has the DNA TGTGCCAGCAGTGAAGCGAGAAGGGGCGAGCAGTACGTC. Amino acid sequence: CASSEARRGEQYV. The rearrangement links TRBV6-1 to TRBJ2-7; a weak D match, TRBD1 (5 bases). Trimming pared 0 bases from V and 6 bases from J, leaving 9 bases between. The CDR3 sequence is 13 residues long. Germline V CDR1 and CDR2: MNHNS, SASEGT.

The CDR3 reads CASSPVGGGAFF. Here the CDR3 DNA reads TGTGCCAGCAGTCCTGTTGGGGGGGGTGCTTTCTTT. The V and J genes are TRBV3-1 (or the pseudogene TRBV3-2) and TRBJ1-1; possible D gene TRBD1, 5 bases. The CDR3 is 12 residues long. CDR1 is LGHDT and CDR2 is YNNKEL in the germline V gene (reference sequence). Deletions cut 6 bases from V and 11 bases from J, with 16 bases between.

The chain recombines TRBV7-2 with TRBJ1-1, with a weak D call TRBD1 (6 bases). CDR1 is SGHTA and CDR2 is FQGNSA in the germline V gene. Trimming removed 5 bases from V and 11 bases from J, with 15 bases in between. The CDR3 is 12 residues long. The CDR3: CASSTPTGRAFF. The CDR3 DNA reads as TGTGCCAGCAGCACACCAACAGGGCGGGCTTTCTTT.

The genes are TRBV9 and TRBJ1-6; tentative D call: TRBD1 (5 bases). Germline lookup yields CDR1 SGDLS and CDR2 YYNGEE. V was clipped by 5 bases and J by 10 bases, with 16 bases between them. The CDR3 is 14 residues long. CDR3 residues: CASRLGEFDSPLHF. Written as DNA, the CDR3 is TGTGCCAGCAGATTGGGGGAATTCGACTCACCCCTCCACTTT.

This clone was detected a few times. The CDR3 region has the DNA TGTGCCAGCAGCAGGGGGACCGCCGAGGGTTCACCCCTCCACTTT. Residues: CASSRGTAEGSPLHF. The J gene is TRBJ1-6, the V gene TRBV5-4; TRBD1 might be the D (6 bases). V was trimmed by 4 bases and J by 9 bases, leaving 17 bases between them. Germline-derived CDR1 and CDR2 are SGHNT and YYREEE (reference sequence). The CDR3 runs 15 residues. Variable domain in full (rest from reference TRBV5-4 and TRBJ1-6): ETGVTQSPTHLIKTRGQQVTLRCSSQSGHNTVSWYQQALGQGPQFIFQYYREEENGRGNFPPRFSGLQFPNYSSELNVNALELDDSALYLCASSRGTAEGSPLHFGNGTRLTVT.

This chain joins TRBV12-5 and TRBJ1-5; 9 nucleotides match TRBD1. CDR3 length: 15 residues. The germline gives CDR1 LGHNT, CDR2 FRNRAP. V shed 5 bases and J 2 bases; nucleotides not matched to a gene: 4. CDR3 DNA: TGTGCTAGTGGTCTGGGACAGGGAGGCAATCAGCCCCAGCATTTT. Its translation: CASGLGQGGNQPQHF.

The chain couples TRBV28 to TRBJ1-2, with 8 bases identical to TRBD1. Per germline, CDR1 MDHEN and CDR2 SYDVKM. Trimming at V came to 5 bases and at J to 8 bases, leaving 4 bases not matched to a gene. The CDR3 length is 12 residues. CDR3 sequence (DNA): TGTGCCAGCAGTCCACAGGGGGGCGGCTACACCTTC. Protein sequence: CASSPQGGGYTF.

The CDR3 nucleotides are TGTGCCAGCTCCCACGCCCTGTTGGGGGGAAACACCATATATTTT. Amino acids: CASSHALLGGNTIYF. This chain joins TRBV18 and TRBJ1-3; D unclear. Trimming removed 6 bases at V and 4 bases at J, with 16 bases between. From germline, CDR1 is KGHSH and CDR2 LQKENI. This CDR3 spans 15 amino acids.

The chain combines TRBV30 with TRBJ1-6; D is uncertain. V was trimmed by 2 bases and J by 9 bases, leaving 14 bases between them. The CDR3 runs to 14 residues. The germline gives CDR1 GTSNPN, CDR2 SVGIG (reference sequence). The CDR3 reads CAWSTYLLGSPLHF. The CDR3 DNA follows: TGTGCCTGGAGTACCTACTTATTGGGTTCACCCCTCCACTTT.

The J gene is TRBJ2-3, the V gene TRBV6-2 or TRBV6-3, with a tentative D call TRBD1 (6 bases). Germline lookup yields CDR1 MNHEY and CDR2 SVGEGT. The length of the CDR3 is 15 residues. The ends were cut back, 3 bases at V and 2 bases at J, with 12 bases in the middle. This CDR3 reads CASSYESGDTDTQYF. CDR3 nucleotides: TGTGCCAGCAGTTATGAGTCAGGGGACACAGATACGCAGTATTTT.